These T cell receptor beta chains were read from a single sample in a study of neurological immune-mediated disorders. TCRdb passed the 5' RACE reads through MiXCR, listing each CDR3 protein once. This sample yields tens of thousands of distinct CDR3 sequences, of which around 5.2% are seen a single time; roughly 7% belongs to the top ten. Sequencing input: PBMCs. Source of these receptors: a young man with multiple sclerosis. The conserved cysteine and the conserved F or W are not part of the CDR3 here.

J gene: TRBJ2-3
V gene: TRBV5-1
CDR3 protein: ASSLMGPPGDTQY

J gene: TRBJ2-2
V gene: TRBV5-1
CDR3 protein: ASSTDRGTGELF

J gene: TRBJ1-5
V gene: TRBV20-1
CDR3 protein: SARAGGGHQPQH

J gene: TRBJ2-7
V gene: TRBV4-3
CDR3 protein: ASSPSGLAGSNEQY

J gene: TRBJ2-7
V gene: TRBV20-1
CDR3 protein: SARGEEQGATPYYEQY

J gene: TRBJ2-3
V gene: TRBV5-1
CDR3 protein: ASSLSAGGQDTQY

J gene: TRBJ2-1
V gene: TRBV20-1
CDR3 protein: SAPGEFSYNEQF

J gene: TRBJ1-4
V gene: TRBV20-1
CDR3 protein: SASGTEGATNEKLF

J gene: TRBJ1-2
V gene: TRBV29-1
CDR3 protein: SVGAGGNYGYT

J gene: TRBJ2-4
V gene: TRBV20-1
CDR3 protein: SARGQKGDDLNIQY

J gene: TRBJ1-2
V gene: TRBV5-1
CDR3 protein: ASSLGGGDNYGYT

J gene: TRBJ2-3
V gene: TRBV5-6
CDR3 protein: ASSLDPGGNTQY

J gene: TRBJ1-1
V gene: TRBV7-3
CDR3 protein: ASSLLPPHGQGDTEAF

J gene: TRBJ2-5
V gene: TRBV5-1
CDR3 protein: ASSSGRNQETQY

J gene: TRBJ2-7
V gene: TRBV29-1
CDR3 protein: SVVLYSYEQY

J gene: TRBJ1-2
V gene: TRBV20-1
CDR3 protein: SARDPGGGFGYT

J gene: TRBJ1-2
V gene: TRBV20-1
CDR3 protein: SAQGPPTFNYGYT

J gene: TRBJ2-1
V gene: TRBV20-1
CDR3 protein: SAGLAGGYNEQF

J gene: TRBJ2-7
V gene: TRBV14
CDR3 protein: ASSQADYRKTYEQY

J gene: TRBJ2-1
V gene: TRBV5-1
CDR3 protein: ASSHSGTGEQF

J gene: TRBJ2-1
V gene: TRBV20-1
CDR3 protein: SASPGTGGLDEQF

J gene: TRBJ2-2
V gene: TRBV5-6
CDR3 protein: ASSYKNTGELF

J gene: TRBJ1-6
V gene: TRBV6-1
CDR3 protein: ANSERELNSPLN

J gene: TRBJ2-7
V gene: TRBV2
CDR3 protein: ASSEGLAGNSYEQY

J gene: TRBJ2-1
V gene: TRBV20-1
CDR3 protein: SARDTALSRNEQF

J gene: TRBJ2-7
V gene: TRBV20-1
CDR3 protein: SAREPDTDHYEQY

J gene: TRBJ2-3
V gene: TRBV20-1
CDR3 protein: SARGDRIPDTQY

J gene: TRBJ2-7
V gene: TRBV7-9
CDR3 protein: ATSGASGSYEQY

J gene: TRBJ2-1
V gene: TRBV5-5
CDR3 protein: ASSLEELQL

J gene: TRBJ1-5
V gene: TRBV20-1
CDR3 protein: SARKAPGGYNQPQH

J gene: TRBJ2-1
V gene: TRBV3-1
CDR3 protein: AVRDYRTGGNEQF

J gene: TRBJ2-3
V gene: TRBV20-1
CDR3 protein: SAQTGTGTDTQY

J gene: TRBJ2-1
V gene: TRBV20-1
CDR3 protein: SARDRKRGAHNEQF

J gene: TRBJ1-2
V gene: TRBV5-1
CDR3 protein: ASSLDVGGGGYT

J gene: TRBJ1-3
V gene: TRBV7-2
CDR3 protein: ASSLSTNTGNTIY

J gene: TRBJ2-7
V gene: TRBV20-1
CDR3 protein: SARDRLSGTGSKEQY

J gene: TRBJ1-5
V gene: TRBV7-8
CDR3 protein: ASSLESGQPQH